This T cell receptor beta chain is from a study of cytomegalovirus exposure and HLA in healthy donors. PCR employed 60 Vbeta and 13 Jbeta primers. The protocol was immunoSEQ multiplex PCR, while the TCRdb copy is restricted to in-frame clones and leaves out a portion. The profile covers tens of thousands of clones, with around 78% appearing a single time and 7.8% taken by the ten largest. The germline V gene encodes CDR1 GTSNPN and CDR2 SVGIG (reference sequence). With V trimmed by 5 bases and J by 3 bases, 9 bases remained unmatched. The CDR3 covers 15 residues. This TCR was sampled from a man younger than 35 in good health and CMV-seropositive. The chain carries TRBV30 and TRBJ2-3; 9 bases align to TRBD2. Material: PBMCs. CDR3 sequence reads: CAWARTSAGTDTQYF. CDR3 DNA sequence: TGTGCCTGGGCCCGGACTAGCGCGGGGACAGATACGCAGTATTTT.